Listed here is a single T cell receptor (beta chain). These data are taken from a study of monozygotic twins with inflammatory bowel disease. UMIs containing a 6-nucleotide sample barcode were added via template switching. TCRdb derives one entry per CDR3 protein from the 5' RACE reads, leaving out DNA. The listing contains 150,000 to 200,000 distinct CDR3 sequences. CDR3 length equals 16 residues. CDR1 is MNHEY, CDR2 SVGAGI, per germline. The receptor was isolated from a human donor with ulcerative colitis or Crohn's disease, or a healthy co-twin of an affected twin (not recorded which). The V call is TRBV6-5, the J call TRBJ1-2; TCRdb's assignment of TRBD1 cannot be checked, as there is no DNA. What was sequenced was blood. Here the CDR3 reads CASSYKGRGDHYGYTF.